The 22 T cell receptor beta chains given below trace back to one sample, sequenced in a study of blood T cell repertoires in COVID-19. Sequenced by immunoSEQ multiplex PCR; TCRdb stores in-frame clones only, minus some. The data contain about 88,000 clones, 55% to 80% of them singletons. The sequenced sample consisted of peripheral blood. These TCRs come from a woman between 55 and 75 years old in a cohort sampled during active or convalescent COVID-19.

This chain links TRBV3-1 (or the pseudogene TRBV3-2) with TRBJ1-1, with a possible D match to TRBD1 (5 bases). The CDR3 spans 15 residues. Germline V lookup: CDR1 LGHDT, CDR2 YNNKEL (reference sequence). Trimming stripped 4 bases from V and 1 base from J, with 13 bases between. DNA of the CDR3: TGTGCCAGCAGCCTCGACAGCGCCGGGAACACTGAAGCTTTCTTT. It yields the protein CASSLDSAGNTEAFF.

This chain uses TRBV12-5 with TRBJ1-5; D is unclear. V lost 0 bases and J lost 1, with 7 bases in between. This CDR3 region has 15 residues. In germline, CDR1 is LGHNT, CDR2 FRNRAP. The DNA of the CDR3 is TGTGCTAGTGGTTTGGTAATGACAAGCAATCAGCCCCAGCATTTT. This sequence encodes CASGLVMTSNQPQHF.

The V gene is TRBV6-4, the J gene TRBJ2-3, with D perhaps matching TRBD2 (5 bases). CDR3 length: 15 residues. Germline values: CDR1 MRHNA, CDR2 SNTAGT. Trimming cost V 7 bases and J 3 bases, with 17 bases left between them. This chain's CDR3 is CASTRAQIKTDTQYF. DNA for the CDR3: TGTGCCAGCACGCGGGCCCAGATTAAAACAGATACGCAGTATTTT.

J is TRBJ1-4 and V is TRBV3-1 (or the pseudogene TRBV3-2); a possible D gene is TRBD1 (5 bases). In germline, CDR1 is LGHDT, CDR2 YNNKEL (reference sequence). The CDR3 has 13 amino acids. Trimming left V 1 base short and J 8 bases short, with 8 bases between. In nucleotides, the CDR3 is TGTGCCAGCAGCCAAGCAGGGTCGGAAAAACTGTTTTTT. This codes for CASSQAGSEKLFF.

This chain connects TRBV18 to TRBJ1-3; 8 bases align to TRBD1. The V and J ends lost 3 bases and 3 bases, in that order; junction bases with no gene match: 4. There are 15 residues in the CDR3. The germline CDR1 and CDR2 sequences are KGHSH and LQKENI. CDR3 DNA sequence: TGTGCCAGCTCACCCTTAGGACAGGGTGGAAACACCATATATTTT. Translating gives CASSPLGQGGNTIYF.

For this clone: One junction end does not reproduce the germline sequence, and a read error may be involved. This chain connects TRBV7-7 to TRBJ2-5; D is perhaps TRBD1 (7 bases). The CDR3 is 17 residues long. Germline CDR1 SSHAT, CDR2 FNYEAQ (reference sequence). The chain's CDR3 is CASSNLVNLQGRETQYF. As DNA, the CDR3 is TGTGCTAGCAGCAACTTAGTAAACCTACAGGGGAGGGAGACCCAGTACTTC.

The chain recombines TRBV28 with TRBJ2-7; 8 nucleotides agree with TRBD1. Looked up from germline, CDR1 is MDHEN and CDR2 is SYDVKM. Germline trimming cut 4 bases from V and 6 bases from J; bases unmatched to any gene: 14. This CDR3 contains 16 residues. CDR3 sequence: CASSSPQGAKPGEQYF. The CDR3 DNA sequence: TGTGCCAGCAGTTCCCCCCAGGGGGCAAAGCCGGGCGAGCAGTACTTC. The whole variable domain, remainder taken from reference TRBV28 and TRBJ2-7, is DVKVTQSSRYLVKRTGEKVFLECVQDMDHENMFWYRQDPGLGLRLIYFSYDVKMKEKGDIPEGYSVSREKKERFSLILESASTNQTSMYLCASSSPQGAKPGEQYFGPGTRLTVT.

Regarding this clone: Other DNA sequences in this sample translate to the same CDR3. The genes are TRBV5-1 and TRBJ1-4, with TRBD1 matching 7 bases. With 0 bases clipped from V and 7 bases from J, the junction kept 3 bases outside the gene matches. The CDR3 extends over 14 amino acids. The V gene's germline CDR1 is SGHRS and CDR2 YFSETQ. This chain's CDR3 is CASSLAQGGEKLFF. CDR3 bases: TGCGCCAGCAGCTTGGCCCAGGGGGGTGAAAAACTGTTTTTT.

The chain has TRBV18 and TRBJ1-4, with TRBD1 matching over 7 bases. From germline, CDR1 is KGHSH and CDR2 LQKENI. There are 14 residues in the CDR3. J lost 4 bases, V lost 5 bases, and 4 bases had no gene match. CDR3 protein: CASSEGQLNEKLFF. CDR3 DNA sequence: TGTGCCAGCTCAGAGGGACAGCTTAATGAAAAACTGTTTTTT.

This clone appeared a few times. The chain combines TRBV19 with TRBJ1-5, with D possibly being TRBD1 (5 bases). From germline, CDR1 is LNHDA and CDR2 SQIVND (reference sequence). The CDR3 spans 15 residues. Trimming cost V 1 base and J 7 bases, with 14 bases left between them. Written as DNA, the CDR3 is TGTGCCAGTAGTATAGTCAGGGATGGTATCCAGCCCCAGCATTTT. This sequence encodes CASSIVRDGIQPQHF.

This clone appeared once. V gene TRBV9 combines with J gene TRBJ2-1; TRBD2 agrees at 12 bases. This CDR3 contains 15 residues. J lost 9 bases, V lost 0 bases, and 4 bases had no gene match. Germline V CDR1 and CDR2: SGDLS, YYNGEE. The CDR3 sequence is CASSVASGGASEQFF. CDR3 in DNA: TGTGCCAGCAGCGTAGCTAGCGGGGGGGCGAGTGAGCAGTTCTTC.

CDR3 sequence reads: CASTGGQGAYQPQHF. The CDR3 nucleotides read TGTGCCAGCACGGGAGGACAGGGGGCCTATCAGCCCCAGCATTTT. The V gene is TRBV6-5, the J gene TRBJ1-5, with 11 positions matching TRBD1. Losses at the gene ends were 7 bases for V and 5 bases for J; bases not matched to a gene: 7. The CDR3 consists of 15 residues. CDR1 is MNHEY, CDR2 SVGAGI, per germline.

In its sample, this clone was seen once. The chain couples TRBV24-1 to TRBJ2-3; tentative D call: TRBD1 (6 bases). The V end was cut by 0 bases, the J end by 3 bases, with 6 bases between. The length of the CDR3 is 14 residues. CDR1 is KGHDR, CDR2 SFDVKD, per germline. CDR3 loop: CATSDLQGTDTQYF. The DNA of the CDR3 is TGTGCCACCAGTGATTTGCAGGGGACAGATACGCAGTATTTT.

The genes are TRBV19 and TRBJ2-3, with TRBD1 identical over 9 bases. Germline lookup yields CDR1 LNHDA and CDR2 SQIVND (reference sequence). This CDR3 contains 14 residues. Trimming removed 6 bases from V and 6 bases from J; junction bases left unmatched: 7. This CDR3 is CASSNRQGGDTQYF. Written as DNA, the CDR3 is TGTGCCAGTAGCAATCGACAGGGGGGGGATACGCAGTATTTT.

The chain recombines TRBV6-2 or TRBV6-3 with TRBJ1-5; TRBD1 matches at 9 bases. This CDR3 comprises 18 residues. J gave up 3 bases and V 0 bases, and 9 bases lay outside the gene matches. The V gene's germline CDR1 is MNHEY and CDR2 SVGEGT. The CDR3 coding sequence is TGTGCCAGCAGTTACTCGTTGGGACAGGGAGCTCTCAATCAGCCCCAGCATTTT. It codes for CASSYSLGQGALNQPQHF.

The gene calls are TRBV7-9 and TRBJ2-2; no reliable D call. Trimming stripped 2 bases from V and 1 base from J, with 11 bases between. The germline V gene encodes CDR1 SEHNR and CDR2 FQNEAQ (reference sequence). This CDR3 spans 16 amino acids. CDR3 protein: CASSLKFSENTGELFF. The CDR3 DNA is TGTGCCAGCAGCTTAAAGTTTTCAGAGAACACCGGGGAGCTGTTTTTT.

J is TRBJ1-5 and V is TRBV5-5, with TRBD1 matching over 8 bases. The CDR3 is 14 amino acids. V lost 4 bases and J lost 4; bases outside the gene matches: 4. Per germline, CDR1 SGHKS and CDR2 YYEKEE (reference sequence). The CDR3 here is CASSLGTGNQPQHF. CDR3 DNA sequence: TGTGCCAGCAGCCTCGGGACAGGAAATCAGCCCCAGCATTTT.

DNA for the CDR3: TGCGCCAGCAGCTTGAACCGGGACAGGGGGCATATCTATGGCTACACCTTC. Protein sequence: CASSLNRDRGHIYGYTF. This chain connects TRBV5-1 to TRBJ1-2; 12 nucleotides agree with TRBD1. The CDR3 totals 17 residues. Looked up from germline, CDR1 is SGHRS and CDR2 is YFSETQ. V lost 1 base and J lost 4; bases outside the gene matches: 8.

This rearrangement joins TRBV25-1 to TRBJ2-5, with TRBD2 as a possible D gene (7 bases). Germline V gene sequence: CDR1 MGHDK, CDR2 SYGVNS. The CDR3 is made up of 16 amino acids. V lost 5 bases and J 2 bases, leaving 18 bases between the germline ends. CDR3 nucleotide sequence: TGTGCCAGCAGTCCCCTTAGGGGGGGGGATCAAGAGACCCAGTACTTC. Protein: CASSPLRGGDQETQYF.

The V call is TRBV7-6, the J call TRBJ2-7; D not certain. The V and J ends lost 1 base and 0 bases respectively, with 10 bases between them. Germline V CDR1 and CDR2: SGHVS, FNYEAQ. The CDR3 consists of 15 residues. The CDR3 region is CASSLEFGNSYEQYF. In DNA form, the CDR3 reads TGTGCCAGCAGCTTAGAGTTTGGCAACTCCTACGAGCAGTACTTC.

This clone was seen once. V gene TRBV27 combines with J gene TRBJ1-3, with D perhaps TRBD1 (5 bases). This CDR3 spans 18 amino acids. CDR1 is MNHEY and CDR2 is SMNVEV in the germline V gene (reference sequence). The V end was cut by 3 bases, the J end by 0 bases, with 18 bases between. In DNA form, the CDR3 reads TGTGCCAGCAGTTTTAGCGGTTTGCAGGGTGCCTCTGGAAACACCATATATTTT. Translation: CASSFSGLQGASGNTIYF.

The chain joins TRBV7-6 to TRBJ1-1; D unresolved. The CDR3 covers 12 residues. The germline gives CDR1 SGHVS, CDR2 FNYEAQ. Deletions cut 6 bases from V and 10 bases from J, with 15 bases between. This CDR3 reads CASSSGEAAAFF. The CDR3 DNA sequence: TGTGCCAGCAGTTCTGGAGAGGCGGCAGCTTTCTTT.